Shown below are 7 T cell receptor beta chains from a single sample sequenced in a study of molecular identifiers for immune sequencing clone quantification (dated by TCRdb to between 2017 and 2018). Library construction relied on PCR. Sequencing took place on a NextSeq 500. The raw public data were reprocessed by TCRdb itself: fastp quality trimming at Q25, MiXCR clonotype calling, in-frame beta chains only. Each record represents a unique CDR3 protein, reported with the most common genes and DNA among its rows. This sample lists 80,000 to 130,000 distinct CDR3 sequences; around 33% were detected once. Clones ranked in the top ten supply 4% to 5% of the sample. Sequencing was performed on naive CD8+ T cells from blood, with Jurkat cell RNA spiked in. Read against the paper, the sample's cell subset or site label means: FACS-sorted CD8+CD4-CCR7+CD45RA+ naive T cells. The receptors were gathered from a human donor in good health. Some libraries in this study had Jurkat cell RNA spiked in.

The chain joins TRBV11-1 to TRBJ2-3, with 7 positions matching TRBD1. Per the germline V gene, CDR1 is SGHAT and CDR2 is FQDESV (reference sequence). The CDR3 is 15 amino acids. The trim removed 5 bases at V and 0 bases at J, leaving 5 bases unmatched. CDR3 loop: CASSRDRASTDTQYF. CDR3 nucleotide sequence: TGTGCCAGCAGCCGAGACAGGGCAAGCACAGATACGCAGTATTTT.

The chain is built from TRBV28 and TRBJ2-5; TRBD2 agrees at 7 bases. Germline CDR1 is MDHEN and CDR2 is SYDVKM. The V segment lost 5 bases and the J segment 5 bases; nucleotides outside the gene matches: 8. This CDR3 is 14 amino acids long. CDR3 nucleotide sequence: TGTGCCAGCAGTGTCGGATGGGGAGGGGAGACCCAGTACTTC. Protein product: CASSVGWGGETQYF.

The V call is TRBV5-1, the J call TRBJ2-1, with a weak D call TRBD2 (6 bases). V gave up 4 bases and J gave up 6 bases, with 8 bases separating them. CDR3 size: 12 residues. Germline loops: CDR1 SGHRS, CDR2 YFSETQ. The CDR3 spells CASSRGGNEQFF. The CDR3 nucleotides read TGCGCCAGCAGCAGGGGAGGCAATGAGCAGTTCTTC. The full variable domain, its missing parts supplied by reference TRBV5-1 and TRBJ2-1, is KAGVTQTPRYLIKTRGQQVTLSCSPISGHRSVSWYQQTPGQGLQFLFEYFSETQRNKGNFPGRFSGRQFSNSRSEMNVSTLELGDSALYLCASSRGGNEQFFGPGTRLTVL.

The CDR3 loop is CASSYSRQGAIEQYF. The DNA for the CDR3 is TGTGCCAGCAGTTACTCGCGACAGGGGGCTATCGAGCAGTACTTC. The J gene is TRBJ2-7, the V gene TRBV6-5; 10 bases are a match to TRBD1. Germline V gene sequence: CDR1 MNHEY, CDR2 SVGAGI. The CDR3 covers 15 residues. The V segment lost 0 bases and the J segment 6 bases; nucleotides outside the gene matches: 5.

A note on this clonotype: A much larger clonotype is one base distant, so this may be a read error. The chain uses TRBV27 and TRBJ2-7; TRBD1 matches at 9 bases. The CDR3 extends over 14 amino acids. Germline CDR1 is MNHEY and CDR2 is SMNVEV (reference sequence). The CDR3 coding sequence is TGTGCCAGCTGTTTAGGACAGGGGTTGTACGAGCAGTACTTC. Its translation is CASCLGQGLYEQYF.

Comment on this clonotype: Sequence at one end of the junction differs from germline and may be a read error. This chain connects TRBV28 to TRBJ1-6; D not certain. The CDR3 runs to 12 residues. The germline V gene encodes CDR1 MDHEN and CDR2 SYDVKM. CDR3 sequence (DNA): TGTGGCAGCAGTCCTACTGGTCCACCCCTCCACTTT. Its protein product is CGSSPTGPPLHF.

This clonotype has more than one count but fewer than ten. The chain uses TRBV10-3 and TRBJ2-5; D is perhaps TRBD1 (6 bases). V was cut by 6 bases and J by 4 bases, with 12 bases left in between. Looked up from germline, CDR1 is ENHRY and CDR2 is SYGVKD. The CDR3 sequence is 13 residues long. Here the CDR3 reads CAIRQGKRETQYF. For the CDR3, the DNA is TGTGCCATCAGGCAGGGGAAACGAGAGACCCAGTACTTC.